This T cell receptor beta chain was observed in a study of identifying expanded T cells in peripheral blood. The study, taken as a whole, reports: Technical replicates showed around 1.2 changed clones; approximately 2 weeks roughly 15; four weeks 19.

Collection occurred without any documented infections or immune events in donors. Concerning this clone: The antigen is undetermined.

Only in-frame clones appear in the TCRdb table, and some are missing; sequencing was by immunoSEQ multiplex PCR. Of approximately 58,000 clones in the sample, around 83% are singletons; the top ten hold roughly a sixth. The CDR3 is 13 amino acids. Germline V CDR1 and CDR2: MGHDK, SYGVNS. Germline trimming cut 5 bases from V and 8 bases from J; bases unmatched to any gene: 1. The chain carries TRBV25-1 and TRBJ1-6; TRBD1 matches 9 bases. The receptor comes from a person aged 18 to 70 in good health. Sequenced material: blood. The CDR3 DNA reads TGTGCCAGCAGTCGGACAGGGGATTCACCCCTCCACTTT. Protein sequence: CASSRTGDSPLHF. Using reference TRBV25-1 and TRBJ1-6 for the parts outside the CDR3, the full variable domain is EADIYQTPRYLVIGTGKKITLECSQTMGHDKMYWYQQDPGMELHLIHYSYGVNSTEKGDLSSESTVSRIRTEHFPLTLESARPSHTSQYLCASSRTGDSPLHFGNGTRLTVT.